This T cell receptor (beta chain) is from a study of T cell responses to AZD1222 COVID-19 vaccine. Profiling relied on immunoSEQ multiplex PCR, and the TCRdb table lists in-frame clones only, not all of them. The sample includes over 65,000 clones, around 90% of them seen just once. Whole-study results and caveats: Donors were mostly white British, more females; clonal diversity possibly underestimated.

This CDR3 has 13 amino acids. Per the germline V gene, CDR1 is LNHDA and CDR2 is SQIVND (reference sequence). Between the trimmed V and J ends, which lost 6 bases and 0 bases, there was a span of 5 bases. Turning to this clone: What it recognizes is unknown.

This chain uses TRBV19 with TRBJ2-2; the D is unclear. The source of this sequence is an adult in good health. The sample consisted of peripheral blood, taken on day 0 of MenACWY control vaccination. CDR3 nucleotide sequence: TGTGCCAGTAGGCCGTCGAACACCGGGGAGCTGTTTTTT. The encoded protein is CASRPSNTGELFF.